This T cell receptor (beta chain) originates from a study of shared clonotypes between healthy human individuals (dated by TCRdb to the early 2020s). Regarding the study in general: The cohort comprised a couple of women and three men aged 18 to 49 years. Per donor, three plates each were used for CD4 naive and CD4 memory, two for CD8 naive, and one for CD8 memory. The study deeply sequenced blood TCR repertoires of about 5 healthy adults to estimate repertoire size and the extent of clonotype sharing between individuals. To increase sequencing depth and limit assay-specific biases, TCR repertoire library preparation and sequencing were carried out by different laboratories using diverse techniques. Each donor's leukapheresis produced roughly between roughly 0.94 and 9.5 billion PBMCs. What the authors observed across the whole study: Roughly 5% of naive CD4, 3% to 4% of naive CD8, approximately 2% of memory CD4, and roughly 0.4% of memory CD8 clonotypes were shared across several donors. Naive subsets generally had larger estimated clonotype richness than memory subsets. The genetic and exposure-history diversity represented was limited by the small number of donors. Rarefaction of sorted-subset datasets indicated incomplete sequencing despite the large sequencing depth. Only blood was sampled, and tissue TCR repertoires likely differ from those in blood. Compared with non-shared clonotypes, the clonotypes found in all four sorted-subset donors had higher generation probabilities. Pairwise subsampling led to the expectation that sequencing depth would affect the degree of clonotype sharing among donors.

Using the deep immunoSEQ assay, multiplex PCR amplified TCR CDR3 regions from genomic DNA. Extracted genomic DNA from each cell subset was spread evenly across all wells of several immunoSEQ 96-well plates, with each plate serving as a replicate. Each replicate PCR for sorted subsets received around 200 ng genomic DNA, equal to about 29,000 T cell genomes. Purified libraries were measured with a Qubit 3.0 fluorometer, size-checked on a Bioanalyzer 2100, and measured again with the KAPA Library Quantification kit. A separate single-read 150-cycle Illumina NextSeq 550 flow cell was used to sequence each immunoSEQ 96-well plate. The authors' analysis ran thus. Because only junctional sequences without quality scores were contained in the immunoSEQ output, filtering matching that applied to full-length reads could not be performed. Sequences were annotated with PyIR, a Python wrapper for IgBLAST v1.9, and V/J genes and CDR3 were assigned using IMGT germline references. Reads were filtered out if the reads had weak V/J assignments (E-value above 1e-6), no CDR3, stop codons, out-of-frame junctions, or ambiguous translated residues. V3J clonotypes were defined as sequences sharing the same inferred V gene, J gene, and CDR3 amino acid sequence. To compute the percentage overlap between repertoires, the number of shared unique clonotypes was divided by the size of the smaller repertoire. Three approaches were used to assess repertoire richness: RTK rarefaction, the Chao1 estimator, and Recon v2.1 estimates of unobserved clonotypes. Generation probabilities for all TCRbeta clonotypes obtained by the gDNA method from a few donors were computed using OLGA. As stored in TCRdb, this immuneACCESS dataset retains in-frame rearrangements with V and J assigned. A fraction of the clones does not appear; measured against another copy, unresolved V genes explain less than half of the discrepancy, and the remainder lacks a known reason. D and trimming come from the DNA, and the V and J calls and clone size come from that table. The sample has approximately 2.5 million clones on record, about 92% of them singletons. Around 0.14% of the sample goes to the ten largest clones.

Healthy HIV-negative adults with no recently reported acute infections or vaccinations were included as donors. Every donor was a Caucasian adult residing in Nashville, Tennessee, USA. CD4+ T cells were enriched through magnetic negative selection, after which naive cells were positively selected on CD45RA and the remaining negative fraction served as the memory subset. After blood collection by leukapheresis, PBMCs were isolated using Ficoll-Histopaque density gradient centrifugation and then cryopreserved in the vapor phase of liquid nitrogen. Purity and quantity of every magnetically sorted T cell population were checked by analytical flow cytometry. Genomic DNA was isolated from each sorted fraction and quantified by UV absorbance on a Nanodrop 2000c. This clone was detected a few times. Its antigen remains unidentified. Nothing much larger sits one base from this clone, and base qualities are not available.

The CDR3 spans 14 residues, from the cysteine through the phenylalanine. Just the 42-base CDR3 DNA is kept, in frame starting at base 1. V loses 5 bases, J loses 1 base, and the germline ends lie 11 bases apart. CDR1 is given as SGHVS and CDR2 as FQNEAQ, both from the germline V gene. The V and J segments used are TRBV7-8 and TRBJ1-1; confidence is insufficient to name the D gene. This clonotype was obtained from a man aged 18 to 29 in good health. The sequenced sample was naive CD4+ T cells sorted from blood. The cell subset or site label of this sample denotes: CD45RA+ positively selected. CDR3 protein: CASSPRWGNTEAFF. Read as DNA, the sequence is TGTGCCAGCAGCCCGAGGTGGGGGAACACTGAAGCTTTCTTT.